Listed here are 14 T cell receptor beta chains from one sample, sequenced in a study of T cell changes during pregnancy in multiple sclerosis. Measured with immunoSEQ multiplex PCR; TCRdb has only the in-frame clones, and not every one. The table shows 50,000 or so clones, with over 80% occurring only once. Sample: CD4+ T cells from peripheral blood mononuclear cells, taken after pregnancy. The receptor source for this set is a female donor with multiple sclerosis, enrolled in a pregnancy study.

This clone was recorded once. The CDR3 sequence is CASSDSMATSGELFF. CDR3 coding DNA: TGTGCCAGCAGTGACTCGATGGCAACCTCCGGGGAGCTGTTTTTT. V is TRBV6-4 and J is TRBJ2-2, with no clear D. Trimming shortened V by 0 bases and J by 6 bases, and 11 bases separated the two germline ends. Germline CDR1 MRHNA, CDR2 SNTAGT. This CDR3 region has 15 residues.

The rearrangement joins TRBV7-6 to TRBJ2-3, with 7 bases that match TRBD1. Germline V gives CDR1 SGHVS, CDR2 FNYEAQ. The CDR3 runs 13 residues. Trimming at V came to 5 bases and at J to 9 bases, leaving 8 bases not matched to a gene. The CDR3 DNA follows: TGTGCCAGCAGCCAAGGTACAGGGGCCACGCAGTATTTT. This gives the protein CASSQGTGATQYF.

This clone was seen once. CDR3 DNA sequence: TGTGCCAGCAGCCAAGAGTTCCAGGGGGCGGCGGTTGGCTACACCTTC. It is translated as CASSQEFQGAAVGYTF. The chain combines TRBV4-2 with TRBJ1-2; 8 bases line up with TRBD1. CDR1 is LGHNA and CDR2 is YNFKEQ in the germline V gene. V shed 0 bases and J 7 bases; nucleotides not matched to a gene: 10. The CDR3 extends over 16 amino acids.

The gene calls are TRBV19 and TRBJ2-6; 8 bases line up with TRBD1. This CDR3 is built from 17 residues. V lost 6 bases and J lost 1; bases outside the gene matches: 8. Germline V CDR1 and CDR2: LNHDA, SQIVND (reference sequence). CDR3 residues: CASRDRAGPSGANVLTF. The CDR3 region has the DNA TGTGCCAGTAGGGACAGGGCCGGCCCTTCTGGGGCCAACGTCCTGACTTTC.

This chain uses TRBV7-2 with TRBJ1-1, with a possible D match to TRBD1 (5 bases). Trimming pared 5 bases from V and 4 bases from J, leaving 11 bases between. CDR3 length: 13 amino acids. Germline V gene data show CDR1 as SGHTA and CDR2 as FQGNSA. Here the CDR3 DNA reads TGTGCCAGCAGCCAGGTCGGGGGCACTGAAGCTTTCTTT. It codes for CASSQVGGTEAFF.

This clone was counted once. The genes are TRBV7-9 and TRBJ1-2, with D possibly matching TRBD1 (6 bases). The CDR3 contains 15 residues. V lost 0 bases and J lost 1, with 9 bases in between. The germline CDR1 and CDR2 sequences are SEHNR and FQNEAQ (reference sequence). In DNA form, the CDR3 reads TGTGCCAGCAGCTTAGCAGGGGGGGATAACTATGGCTACACCTTC. Its protein is CASSLAGGDNYGYTF.

The rearrangement joins TRBV19 to TRBJ2-7, with TRBD2 as a possible D gene (6 bases). The V end was cut by 3 bases, the J end by 4 bases, with 13 bases between. Germline V gene lookup returns CDR1 LNHDA and CDR2 SQIVND (reference sequence). This CDR3 has 14 residues. The CDR3 is CASSIGTAFYEQYF. In DNA, the CDR3 is TGTGCCAGTAGTATCGGGACTGCGTTTTACGAGCAGTACTTC. Complete variable domain (other parts from reference TRBV19 and TRBJ2-7): DGGITQSPKYLFRKEGQNVTLSCEQNLNHDAMYWYRQDPGQGLRLIYYSQIVNDFQKGDIAEGYSVSREKKESFPLTVTSAQKNPTAFYLCASSIGTAFYEQYFGPGTRLTVT.

The V call is TRBV5-4, the J call TRBJ2-1; 11 bases are shared with TRBD2. The CDR3 loop spans 15 amino acids. The V segment lost 5 bases and the J segment 4 bases; nucleotides outside the gene matches: 5. CDR1 and CDR2 (germline): SGHNT, YYREEE (reference sequence). In DNA, the CDR3 is TGTGCCAGCAGTTTTAGACTAGCGGGGTACAATGAGCAGTTCTTC. It yields the protein CASSFRLAGYNEQFF. The complete variable domain, with remaining parts taken from reference TRBV5-4 and TRBJ2-1, reads ETGVTQSPTHLIKTRGQQVTLRCSSQSGHNTVSWYQQALGQGPQFIFQYYREEENGRGNFPPRFSGLQFPNYSSELNVNALELDDSALYLCASSFRLAGYNEQFFGPGTRLTVL.

The chain couples TRBV6-1 to TRBJ2-7; D may be TRBD2 (6 bases). Germline loops: CDR1 MNHNS, CDR2 SASEGT. This CDR3 spans 11 amino acids. V was clipped by 11 bases and J by 6 bases, with 14 bases between them. The CDR3 DNA sequence: TGTGCCTCGGGGGTAGCTGGCGAGCAGTACTTC. Translating it yields CASGVAGEQYF.

The rearrangement uses TRBV30 and TRBJ2-3; 11 bases agree with TRBD1. J lost 4 bases, V lost 5 bases, and 8 bases had no gene match. Germline loops: CDR1 GTSNPN, CDR2 SVGIG (reference sequence). The CDR3 extends over 15 amino acids. The CDR3 protein is CAWDRTGGSSDTQYF. In nucleotides, the CDR3 is TGTGCCTGGGACCGGACAGGGGGCAGCTCAGATACGCAGTATTTT.

CDR3 sequence (DNA): TGTGCCAGCAGCGTAGTAGGGGGCGCTGAAGCTTTCTTT. Translation gives CASSVVGGAEAFF. V is TRBV9 and J is TRBJ1-1, with 7 bases lining up with TRBD1. This CDR3 is built from 13 residues. Per the germline V gene, CDR1 is SGDLS and CDR2 is YYNGEE. Trimming took 0 bases from V and 6 from J; bases not matched to a gene: 2.

The chain has TRBV2 and TRBJ1-4; TRBD1 is a possible D gene (5 bases). This CDR3 is 13 amino acids long. V gave up 6 bases and J gave up 8 bases, with 13 bases separating them. The germline V gene has CDR1 SNHLY and CDR2 FYNNEI. As DNA, the CDR3 is TGTGCCAGCAGGGCAGGGATAGAAGAAAAACTGTTTTTT. Protein product: CASRAGIEEKLFF. Full variable domain (outside the CDR3, taken from reference TRBV2 and TRBJ1-4): EPEVTQTPSHQVTQMGQEVILRCVPISNHLYFYWYRQILGQKVEFLVSFYNNEISEKSEIFDDQFSVERPDGSNFTLKIRSTKLEDSAMYFCASRAGIEEKLFFGSGTQLSVL.

V is TRBV5-6 and J is TRBJ2-5, with unresolved D. Trimming shortened V by 1 base and J by 4 bases, and 8 bases separated the two germline ends. The CDR3 has 13 amino acids. Germline CDR1 is SGHDT and CDR2 is YYEEEE. This chain's CDR3 is CASSLFLLETQYF. Written as DNA, the CDR3 is TGTGCCAGCAGCTTGTTCCTGTTAGAGACCCAGTACTTC.

The CDR3 region is CASSAAAGLAYHEQYF. CDR3 sequence (DNA): TGTGCCAGCAGCGCCGCCGCGGGACTAGCTTACCACGAGCAGTACTTC. The V call is TRBV9, the J call TRBJ2-7; 9 bases map to TRBD2. CDR1 is SGDLS, CDR2 YYNGEE, per germline. The CDR3 spans 16 residues. V trimming: 3 bases; J trimming: 5 bases; junction bases outside the gene matches: 12.